This TCR beta chain was observed in a study of blood T cell repertoires in COVID-19. Assay used: immunoSEQ multiplex PCR; TCRdb lists only in-frame clones, some missing. The sample consists of over 200,000 clones, roughly nine tenths of them appearing once. The CDR3 is 14 residues long. Germline CDR1 MNHEY, CDR2 SMNVEV (reference sequence). Trimming removed 3 bases at V and 6 bases at J, with 14 bases between. The chain carries TRBV27 and TRBJ1-1; a possible D gene is TRBD1 (6 bases). This TCR came from a human donor in a cohort exposed to, infected with or recovered from COVID-19 (not recorded which). The donor label of this sample is uncertain. Sequencing was carried out using PBMCs or T cells enriched from blood (not recorded which). CDR3 DNA sequence: TGTGCCAGCAGTTTCGGGGGGCCGGGGCCTGAAGCTTTCTTT. Encoded protein: CASSFGGPGPEAFF.